These 3 T cell receptor beta chains originate from one sample sequenced in a study of T cell changes during pregnancy in multiple sclerosis (dated by TCRdb to the late 2010s). The library was generated by the immunoSEQ multiplex PCR assay. TCRdb obtained this table from immuneACCESS and retained in-frame rearrangements with V and J assigned. These tables miss some clones; where compared with another copy, unresolved V genes account for less than half of the shortfall, and the remainder is unexplained. The sample table records 100,000 or so clones; roughly 90% of these occur just once. 3% to 3.5% of the sample rests with the top ten. The source was peripheral blood, collected after pregnancy. Receptors originate from a female donor with multiple sclerosis, enrolled in a pregnancy study.

The CDR3 bases are TGTGCCAGCAGCCAAAACCCGGATTCACCCCTCCACTTT. Its protein is CASSQNPDSPLHF. The V gene is TRBV7-3, the J gene TRBJ1-6; the D is unclear. The CDR3 sequence is 13 residues long. Germline assignment: CDR1 SGHTA and CDR2 FQGTGA. V was pared by 5 bases and J by 8 bases, with 10 bases between.

The rearrangement joins TRBV6-1 to TRBJ1-4; D is ambiguous. Germline V gene data show CDR1 as MNHNS and CDR2 as SASEGT. V shed 5 bases and J shed 8 bases, with 6 bases lying between them. This CDR3 spans 11 amino acids. The CDR3 is CASSREEKLFF. CDR3 in DNA: TGTGCCAGCAGTAGGGAGGAAAAACTGTTTTTT.

J is TRBJ1-1 and V is TRBV2; D is ambiguous. Germline CDR1 reads SNHLY; CDR2 reads FYNNEI. The CDR3 length is 14 residues. Between the trimmed V and J ends, which lost 6 bases and 0 bases, there was a span of 11 bases. The DNA for the CDR3 is TGTGCCAGCAGGATGCCAGATATGAACACTGAAGCTTTCTTT. Protein product: CASRMPDMNTEAFF.